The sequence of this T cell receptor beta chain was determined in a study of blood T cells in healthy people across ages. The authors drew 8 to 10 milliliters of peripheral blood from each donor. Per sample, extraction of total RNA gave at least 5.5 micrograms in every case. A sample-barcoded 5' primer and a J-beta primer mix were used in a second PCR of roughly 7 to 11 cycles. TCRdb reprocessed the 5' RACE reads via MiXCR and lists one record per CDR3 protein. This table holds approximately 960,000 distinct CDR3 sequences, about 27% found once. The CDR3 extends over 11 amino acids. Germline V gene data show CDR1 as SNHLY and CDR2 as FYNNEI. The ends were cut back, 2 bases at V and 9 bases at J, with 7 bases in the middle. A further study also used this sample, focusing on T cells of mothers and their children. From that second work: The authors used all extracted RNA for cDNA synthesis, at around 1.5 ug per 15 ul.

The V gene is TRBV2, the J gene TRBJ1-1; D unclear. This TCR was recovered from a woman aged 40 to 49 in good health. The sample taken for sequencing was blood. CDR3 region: CASSEPGKAFF. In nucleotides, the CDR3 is TGTGCCAGCAGTGAACCGGGGAAAGCTTTCTTT.